The rows below give T cell receptor beta chains drawn from one sample of a study of identical twins. MiXCR, run by TCRdb on the 5' RACE reads, gives a single entry per CDR3 protein. The sample shows 230,000 or so distinct CDR3 sequences, about 8% of them seen only once. Separately, the same data were catalogued under a study of yellow fever vaccine responses in identical twins.

Sequenced: CD8+ T cells sorted from blood. The receptors here all came from a woman in her late teens or twenties in good health. Each CDR3 is given with its conserved first and last residue. A D gene is named only where the DNA matches it firmly. Not all rows give a size; the values are once, few, many and, for expanded clones, a class.

D | size | J | V | DNA | CDR3
. | many | TRBJ2-1 | TRBV7-9 | TGTGCCAGCAGCCCGCGGACTACCGATGAGCAGTTCTTC | CASSPRTTDEQFF
. | . | TRBJ2-7 | TRBV3-1 | TGTGCCAGCAGCCAAGAGGCGGGTCCCTCCTACGAGCAGTACTTC | CASSQEAGPSYEQYF
. | many | TRBJ2-7 | TRBV7-9 | TGTGCCAGCAGCTCCTTTACCGGGTACGAGCAGTACTTC | CASSSFTGYEQYF
. | . | TRBJ2-1 | TRBV29-1 | TGCAGCGTTGATTTGGAAGCGGTAAGCTCCTACAATGAGCAGTTCTTC | CSVDLEAVSSYNEQFF
TRBD2 | few | TRBJ2-7 | TRBV7-9 | TGTGCCAGCGAAGGAGGTCGGGGGGACCGGCACTACGAGCAGTACTTC | CASEGGRGDRHYEQYF
TRBD2 | many | TRBJ2-1 | TRBV29-1 | TGCAGCGTTGACGGGGGGTTTTACAATGAGCAGTTCTTC | CSVDGGFYNEQFF
TRBD1 | many | TRBJ2-7 | TRBV29-1 | TGCAGCGTTGAAGAGGGGACAGGGGGCGGGGAGCAGTACTTC | CSVEEGTGGGEQYF
. | . | TRBJ2-1 | TRBV24-1 | TGTGCCACCACCTCGGGGAGCTCCTACAATGAGCAGTTCTTC | CATTSGSSYNEQFF
. | few | TRBJ2-7 | TRBV5-6 | TGTGCCAGCAGCTTTAACGCAGGTAATCTCCTCTGGGAGCAGTACTTC | CASSFNAGNLLWEQYF
. | . | TRBJ1-1 | TRBV4-3 | TGCGCCAGCAGCCAGCAGGGATTGAACACTGAAGCTTTCTTT | CASSQQGLNTEAFF
TRBD2 | many | TRBJ2-3 | TRBV5-5 | TGTGCCAGCAGCTTTCAAGCGGGGGGCTCCACAGATACGCAGTATTTT | CASSFQAGGSTDTQYF
. | . | TRBJ1-5 | TRBV5-5 | TGTGCCAGCAGCGGCGAACAGGGTCAGCCCCAGCATTTT | CASSGEQGQPQHF
. | few | TRBJ2-7 | TRBV6-1 | TGTGCCAGCAGGAACCGGGACAACACCTACGAGCAGTACTTC | CASRNRDNTYEQYF
. | many | TRBJ2-7 | TRBV12-3/TRBV12-4 | TGTGCCAGCAGTTACGGGACGCCGACCTACGAGCAGTACTTC | CASSYGTPTYEQYF
TRBD1 | many | TRBJ2-7 | TRBV6-1 | TGTGCCAGCAGCCCTACCCGGACAGGGTACCACGAGCAGTACTTC | CASSPTRTGYHEQYF
. | . | TRBJ2-2 | TRBV5-6 | TGTGCCAGCAGCTTGAGACTTTCGAACACCGGGGAGCTGTTTTTT | CASSLRLSNTGELFF
. | many | TRBJ2-3 | TRBV6-5 | TGTGCCAGCAGTTACGGAGATACGCAGTATTTT | CASSYGDTQYF
. | many | TRBJ2-1 | TRBV6-1 | TGTGCCAGCAACCAACTGGGGCCGCGGGAGCAGTTCTTC | CASNQLGPREQFF
. | . | TRBJ1-4 | TRBV6-1 | TGTGCCAGCACCTTACAAGCACAGGGCATTGGGGAAAAACTGTTTTTT | CASTLQAQGIGEKLFF
. | few | TRBJ1-4 | TRBV4-3 | TGCGCCAGCAGCCCCGTTTCGGCCCAAGGACTGTTTTTT | CASSPVSAQGLFF
. | few | TRBJ2-5 | TRBV27 | TGTGCCAGCGGCCCCTATGTGGAGACCCAGTACTTC | CASGPYVETQYF
. | . | TRBJ1-1 | TRBV29-1 | TGCAGCGTTGTTCCGGGAACGAACACTGAAGCTTTCTTT | CSVVPGTNTEAFF